This entry lists 9 T cell receptor beta chains sequenced from one sample in a study of spatial heterogeneity in lung cancer. Sample time point: sample taken at primary tumor resection. Each CDR3 protein gets one entry after TCRdb re-called the 5' RACE reads with MiXCR. The sample holds 16,000 or so distinct CDR3 sequences; under 7% are singletons and the top ten take about 9.4%. Study-wide points: Tumor mutation counts were tracked by expanded intratumoral alpha and beta TCR counts.

What these receptors recognize is not known. Specimen: lung tumor tissue, collected at surgery. The receptor source for this set is a female donor with early-stage non-small cell lung cancer.

Note on this clonotype: Since a much larger clone is just one base distant, this may be a read error. The chain has TRBV10-3 and TRBJ2-1; D ambiguous. The length of the CDR3 is 14 residues. The germline CDR1 and CDR2 sequences are ENHRY and SYGVKD. Trimming cost V 10 bases and J 6 bases, with 19 bases left between them. The CDR3 region is CATKAAILGNEQFF. CDR3 sequence (DNA): TGTGCCACCAAGGCGGCTATTCTCGGCAATGAGCAGTTCTTC.

This clonotype was seen many times. The V call is TRBV20-1, the J call TRBJ2-3; 9 nucleotides match TRBD2. V gave up 0 bases and J gave up 4 bases; unmatched junction bases: 5. The CDR3 is made up of 15 amino acids. Germline V gene sequence: CDR1 DFQATT, CDR2 SNEGSKA (reference sequence). CDR3 amino acids: CSAREAGGPADTQYF. DNA of the CDR3: TGCAGTGCTAGAGAGGCGGGAGGGCCGGCAGATACGCAGTATTTT.

In this sample, this clonotype turned up many times. The V and J genes are TRBV5-6 and TRBJ2-2; no clear D. The CDR3 has 11 amino acids. V was trimmed by 3 bases and J by 5 bases, leaving 2 bases between them. Germline loops: CDR1 SGHDT, CDR2 YYEEEE. CDR3 in DNA: TGTGCCAGCAGCTCGACCGGGGAGCTGTTTTTT. Protein product: CASSSTGELFF.

Many counts were recorded for this clonotype. The V and J genes are TRBV12-3 or TRBV12-4 and TRBJ2-2; 11 bases map to TRBD1. V gave up 6 bases and J gave up 7 bases; unmatched junction bases: 7. The CDR3 sequence is 15 residues long. The CDR3 here is CASRRTGGKVGELFF. The CDR3 DNA reads TGTGCCAGCAGGCGGACAGGGGGCAAAGTCGGGGAGCTGTTTTTT.

Ten or more counts support this clonotype. V gene TRBV12-3 or TRBV12-4 combines with J gene TRBJ1-5, with 10 bases that match TRBD1. The CDR3 extends over 15 amino acids. After removal of 5 bases from V and 7 bases from J, the junction contained 8 bases not matched to a gene. The CDR3 reads CASSAQGQGNQPQHF. The CDR3 bases are TGTGCCAGCAGTGCTCAGGGACAGGGGAACCAGCCCCAGCATTTT.

This clonotype was seen a few times. This rearrangement joins TRBV27 to TRBJ2-2; 8 bases align to TRBD2. This CDR3 comprises 16 residues. Germline CDR1 reads MNHEY; CDR2 reads SMNVEV (reference sequence). Trimming removed 5 bases from V and 5 bases from J; junction bases left unmatched: 10. CDR3 sequence: CASSTRWREVTGELFF. CDR3 sequence (DNA): TGTGCCAGCAGTACCCGTTGGCGGGAGGTTACCGGGGAGCTGTTTTTT.

This clonotype showed up many times. The V gene is TRBV10-3, the J gene TRBJ2-5, with D perhaps matching TRBD1 (5 bases). CDR1 is ENHRY and CDR2 is SYGVKD in the germline V gene. This CDR3 has 13 amino acids. V gave up 4 bases and J gave up 5 bases, with 11 bases separating them. The CDR3 DNA reads as TGTGCCATCAGTGGGGGCAACCGGGAGACCCAGTACTTC. Translation gives CAISGGNRETQYF.

This clonotype came up many times. The rearrangement joins TRBV30 to TRBJ2-3, with 10 bases lining up with TRBD2. This CDR3 is built from 14 residues. Losses at the gene ends were 6 bases for V and 4 bases for J; bases not matched to a gene: 7. From germline, CDR1 is GTSNPN and CDR2 SVGIG (reference sequence). CDR3 sequence (DNA): TGTGCCTGCCTTCCTAGCGGGAGCCCAGATACGCAGTATTTT. This translates into CACLPSGSPDTQYF. Together with reference TRBV30 and TRBJ2-3, the CDR3 gives the full variable domain: SQTIHQWPATLVQPVGSPLSLECTVEGTSNPNLYWYRQAAGRGLQLLFYSVGIGQISSEVPQNLSASRPQDRQFILSSKKLLLSDSGFYLCACLPSGSPDTQYFGPGTRLTVL.

This clonotype was detected many times. The chain uses TRBV20-1 and TRBJ2-7; weak D call: TRBD2 (5 bases). Germline CDR1 and CDR2: DFQATT and SNEGSKA (reference sequence). V lost 3 bases and J lost 2, with 14 bases in between. The CDR3 is 14 residues long. The CDR3 loop is CSASSGLTTYEQYF. The CDR3 nucleotides are TGCAGTGCTAGTTCCGGACTGACGACCTACGAGCAGTACTTC.